Below are 13 T cell receptor beta chains sequenced from a single sample in a study of blood T cell repertoires in COVID-19. Repertoires were generated with immunoSEQ multiplex PCR, while TCRdb's copy carries only in-frame clones and drops some. There are approximately 200,000 clones in the sample; more than 85% occur only once, and under 2.5% lies in the top ten. What was sequenced was peripheral blood. These receptors were obtained from a middle-aged man with active or convalescent COVID-19.

The genes are TRBV28 and TRBJ1-2; 8 bases agree with TRBD1. V dropped 6 bases and J dropped 6; count of bases not matched to a gene: 6. Germline CDR1 and CDR2: MDHEN and SYDVKM. The CDR3 has 13 residues. The CDR3 bases are TGTGCCAGCAGGCCGGGACAGGTCGATGGCTACACCTTC. Translation: CASRPGQVDGYTF.

This chain uses TRBV10-1 with TRBJ2-1, with 8 bases identical to TRBD1. V shed 4 bases, J shed 6 bases, and the junction held 8 bases outside the gene matches. CDR3 length equals 15 residues. Germline values: CDR1 WNHNN, CDR2 SYGVQD (reference sequence). CDR3 sequence: CASSAEQGVGNEQFF. The DNA of the CDR3 is TGCGCCAGCAGTGCGGAACAGGGGGTCGGCAATGAGCAGTTCTTC.

This clone has only one observation. V and J are TRBV3-1 (or the pseudogene TRBV3-2) and TRBJ2-3; the match to TRBD2 covers 15 bases. V was clipped by 0 bases and J by 5 bases; unmatched bases: 9. The CDR3 sequence is 19 residues long. Germline-derived CDR1 and CDR2 are LGHDT and YNNKEL (reference sequence). The CDR3 DNA is TGTGCCAGCAGCCAAGATGTACGGGGACTAGCGGGGGGAGTAGATACGCAGTATTTT. Its translation: CASSQDVRGLAGGVDTQYF.

This clone occurred once. The chain couples TRBV3-1 (or the pseudogene TRBV3-2) to TRBJ1-6; the match to TRBD1 covers 7 bases. The CDR3 has 15 residues. V lost 4 bases and J lost 7; bases outside the gene matches: 7. Germline loops: CDR1 LGHDT, CDR2 YNNKEL (reference sequence). CDR3 in DNA: TGTGCCAGCAGCCCGTCAGGAGGGGGCAATTCACCCCTCCACTTT. This gives the protein CASSPSGGGNSPLHF.

This clone was seen once. This sequence joins TRBV9 and TRBJ2-2, with D unclear. V gave up 0 bases and J gave up 4 bases, with 7 bases separating them. This CDR3 contains 14 residues. Germline CDR1 SGDLS, CDR2 YYNGEE. In nucleotides, the CDR3 is TGTGCCAGCAGCGTAGCATCAGTCACCGGGGAGCTGTTTTTT. Translating gives CASSVASVTGELFF.

V is TRBV6-4 and J is TRBJ1-2, with D unresolved. Germline loops: CDR1 MRHNA, CDR2 SNTAGT. The length of the CDR3 is 11 residues. V was cut by 3 bases and J by 8 bases, with 7 bases left in between. This CDR3 reads CASSEGRGYTF. The CDR3 bases are TGTGCCAGCAGTGAAGGCAGGGGCTACACCTTC.

This rearrangement joins TRBV9 to TRBJ2-7; the match to TRBD2 covers 10 bases. The trim removed 4 bases at V and 7 bases at J, leaving 11 bases unmatched. This CDR3 contains 15 residues. The V gene's germline CDR1 is SGDLS and CDR2 YYNGEE. CDR3 residues: CASSPRPSGSGEQYF. The CDR3 coding sequence is TGTGCCAGCAGCCCCCGGCCTAGCGGGAGTGGAGAGCAGTACTTC.

The chain carries TRBV7-6 and TRBJ1-2; D not resolved. CDR3 length: 14 residues. V lost 5 bases, J lost 5 bases, and 15 bases lay in between. Germline CDR1 is SGHVS and CDR2 is FNYEAQ. The CDR3 DNA sequence: TGTGCCAGCAGCCAAAGTCACGGTGGTTATGGCTACACCTTC. Amino acids: CASSQSHGGYGYTF.

The chain has TRBV14 and TRBJ2-7, with 12 positions matching TRBD2. V was pared by 1 base and J by 0 bases, with 1 base of the junction left unmatched. This CDR3 is 16 amino acids long. Germline CDR1 reads SGHDN; CDR2 reads FVKESK. In DNA form, the CDR3 reads TGTGCCAGCAGCCAAGGACTAGCGGGAGCCTCCTACGAGCAGTACTTC. This codes for CASSQGLAGASYEQYF.

This chain links TRBV2 with TRBJ2-6, with D possibly matching TRBD2 (5 bases). The V end lost 4 bases, the J end lost 0 bases, and 16 bases lay between the germline ends. This CDR3 comprises 18 residues. Germline CDR1 reads SNHLY; CDR2 reads FYNNEI. This chain's CDR3 is CASSAGLYLPSGANVLTF. The CDR3 nucleotides read TGTGCCAGCAGTGCTGGACTCTACTTACCCTCTGGGGCCAACGTCCTGACTTTC. The variable domain in full, with the rest retrieved from reference TRBV2 and TRBJ2-6, is EPEVTQTPSHQVTQMGQEVILRCVPISNHLYFYWYRQILGQKVEFLVSFYNNEISEKSEIFDDQFSVERPDGSNFTLKIRSTKLEDSAMYFCASSAGLYLPSGANVLTFGAGSRLTVL.

This clone was seen just once. The chain is built from TRBV19 and TRBJ1-2; 7 bases are a match to TRBD1. V trimming: 2 bases; J trimming: 8 bases; junction bases outside the gene matches: 5. Looked up from germline, CDR1 is LNHDA and CDR2 is SQIVND (reference sequence). There are 13 residues in the CDR3. The CDR3 sequence is CASSILQGNGYTF. For the CDR3, the DNA is TGTGCCAGTAGTATACTACAGGGGAACGGCTACACCTTC.

This sequence joins TRBV11-2 and TRBJ2-2, with D possibly matching TRBD1 (6 bases). Germline values: CDR1 SGHAT, CDR2 FQNNGV. The CDR3 totals 19 residues. V lost 2 bases, J lost 0 bases, and 19 bases lay in between. The CDR3 sequence is CASSLRTLTGPTNTGELFF. CDR3 nucleotide sequence: TGTGCCAGCAGCTTACGTACACTCACAGGGCCTACGAACACCGGGGAGCTGTTTTTT. Supplemented by reference TRBV11-2 and TRBJ2-2, the full variable domain reads EAGVAQSPRYKIIEKRQSVAFWCNPISGHATLYWYQQILGQGPKLLIQFQNNGVVDDSQLPKDRFSAERLKGVDSTLKIQPAKLEDSAVYLCASSLRTLTGPTNTGELFFGEGSRLTVL.

This sequence joins TRBV28 and TRBJ1-1; D is perhaps TRBD1 (5 bases). The CDR3 totals 14 residues. The germline V and J ends were trimmed by 0 bases and 5 bases, with 10 bases remaining between them. Germline values: CDR1 MDHEN, CDR2 SYDVKM. CDR3 sequence (DNA): TGTGCCAGCAGTTTATGGGGGCGAGGAACTGAAGCTTTCTTT. Translated: CASSLWGRGTEAFF. The variable domain in full, with the rest retrieved from reference TRBV28 and TRBJ1-1, is DVKVTQSSRYLVKRTGEKVFLECVQDMDHENMFWYRQDPGLGLRLIYFSYDVKMKEKGDIPEGYSVSREKKERFSLILESASTNQTSMYLCASSLWGRGTEAFFGQGTRLTVV.